This record looks at one TCR beta chain sequence and its context. TCRdb fed the RT-PCR reads into MiXCR, producing one record per CDR3 protein. The sample holds 650,000 to 800,000 distinct CDR3 sequences, around 14% seen once. V lost 0 bases to trimming and J lost 2 bases, with 18 bases between them. The CDR3 length is 17 residues. Germline CDR1 DFQATT, CDR2 SNEGSKA (reference sequence). Material: memory CD4+ T cells from blood. This clonotype originated in a female donor in good health, serving as a healthy control. V usage is TRBV20-1 and J usage is TRBJ2-3; maybe TRBD2 (7 bases). This CDR3 reads CSARDPVGGGHTDTQYF. The CDR3 region has the DNA TGCAGTGCTAGAGATCCCGTCGGCGGGGGCCACACAGATACGCAGTATTTT.